The text below deals with one T cell receptor beta chain. Only in-frame clones appear in the TCRdb table, and some are missing; sequencing was by immunoSEQ multiplex PCR. This sample yields 3,500 to 4,000 clones, of which under 25% are seen a single time; more than 1.2% belongs to the top ten. The sample originates from a study of tumour-infiltrating T cells in Burkitt lymphoma. Study in general: The Burkitt lymphoma cohort spanned all epidemiological subtypes. Survival, overall and progression-free, tracked with productive clonality.

This CDR3 has 15 residues. The germline V and J ends were trimmed by 0 bases and 0 bases, with 7 bases remaining between them. Germline V gives CDR1 SGHRS, CDR2 YFSETQ. This chain joins TRBV5-1 and TRBJ1-5; D uncertain. Sequenced: tumor tissue. The receptor's source is a human donor with Burkitt lymphoma. The chain's CDR3 is CASSLEDSSNQPQHF. CDR3 nucleotides: TGCGCCAGCAGCTTGGAGGATAGTAGCAATCAGCCCCAGCATTTT.